This TCR beta chain was recovered during a study of CD8 T cells in ankylosing spondylitis. Study-wide findings and caveats: It appeared that ankylosing spondylitis blood was characterized by a TCR beta motif of seven or eight highly homologous variants.

TCRdb re-derived calls from the 5' RACE reads in MiXCR, one entry per CDR3 protein. The sample lists fewer than 450,000 distinct CDR3 sequences, 17% occurring once. As concerns this clonotype: Its antigen is not known.

The origin of this receptor is a male donor with ankylosing spondylitis. The sequencing sample was made of blood, either unsorted or a sorted T cell fraction (not recorded which).

CDR3 sequence reads: CASSRDAGSVGYGYTF. The CDR3 DNA reads TGTGCCAGCAGCCGGGACGCAGGGAGTGTTGGCTATGGCTACACCTTC. The gene calls are TRBV4-2 and TRBJ1-2, with D possibly matching TRBD1 (5 bases). The CDR3 has 16 amino acids. V was pared by 4 bases and J by 4 bases, with 19 bases between. CDR1 and CDR2 (germline): LGHNA, YNFKEQ.